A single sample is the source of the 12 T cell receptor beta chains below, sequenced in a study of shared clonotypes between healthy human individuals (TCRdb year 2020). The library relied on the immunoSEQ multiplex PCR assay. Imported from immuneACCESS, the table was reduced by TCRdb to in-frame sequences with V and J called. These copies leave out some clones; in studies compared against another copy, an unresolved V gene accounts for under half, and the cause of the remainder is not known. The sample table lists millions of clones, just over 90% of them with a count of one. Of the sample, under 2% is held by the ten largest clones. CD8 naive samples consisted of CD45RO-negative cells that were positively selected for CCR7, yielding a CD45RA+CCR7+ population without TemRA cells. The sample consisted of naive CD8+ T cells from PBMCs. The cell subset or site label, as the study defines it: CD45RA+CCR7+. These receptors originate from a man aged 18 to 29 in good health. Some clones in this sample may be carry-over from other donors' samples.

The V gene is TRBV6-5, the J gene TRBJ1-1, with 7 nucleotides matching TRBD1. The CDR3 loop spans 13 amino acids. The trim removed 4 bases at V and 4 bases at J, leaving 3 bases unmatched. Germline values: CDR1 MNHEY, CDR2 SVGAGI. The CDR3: CASSSDRATEAFF. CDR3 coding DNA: TGTGCCAGCAGTTCTGACAGGGCCACTGAAGCTTTCTTT.

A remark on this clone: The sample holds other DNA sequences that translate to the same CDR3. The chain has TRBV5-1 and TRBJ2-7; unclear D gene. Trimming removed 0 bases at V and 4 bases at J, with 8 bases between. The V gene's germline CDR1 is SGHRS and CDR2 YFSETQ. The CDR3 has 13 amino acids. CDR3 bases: TGCGCCAGCAGCTTGGGGCAGAGTTACGAGCAGTACTTC. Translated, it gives CASSLGQSYEQYF.

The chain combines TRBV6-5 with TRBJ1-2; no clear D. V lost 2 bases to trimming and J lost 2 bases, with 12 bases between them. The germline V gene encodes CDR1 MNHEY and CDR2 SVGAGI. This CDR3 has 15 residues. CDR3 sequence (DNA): TGTGCCAGCAGTTACCAGCCCAATCCCAACTATGGCTACACCTTC. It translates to CASSYQPNPNYGYTF.

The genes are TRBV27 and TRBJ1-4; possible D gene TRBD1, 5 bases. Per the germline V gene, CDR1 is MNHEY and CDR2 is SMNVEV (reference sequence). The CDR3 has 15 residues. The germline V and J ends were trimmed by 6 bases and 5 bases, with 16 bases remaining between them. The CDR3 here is CASSLIGGTNEKLFF. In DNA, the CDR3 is TGTGCCAGCAGCCTAATCGGGGGGACGAATGAAAAACTGTTTTTT.

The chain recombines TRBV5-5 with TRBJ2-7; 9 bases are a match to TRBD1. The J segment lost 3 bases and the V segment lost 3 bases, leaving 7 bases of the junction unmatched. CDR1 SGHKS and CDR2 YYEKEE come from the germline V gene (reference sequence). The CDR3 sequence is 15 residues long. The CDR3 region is CASSYRQTGGYEQYF. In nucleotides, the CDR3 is TGTGCCAGCAGCTACCGACAGACAGGGGGCTACGAGCAGTACTTC.

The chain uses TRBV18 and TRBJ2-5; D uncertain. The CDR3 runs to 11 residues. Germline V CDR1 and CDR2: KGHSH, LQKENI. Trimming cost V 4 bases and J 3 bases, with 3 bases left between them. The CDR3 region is CASSREETQYF. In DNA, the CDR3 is TGTGCCAGCTCACGGGAAGAGACCCAGTACTTC.

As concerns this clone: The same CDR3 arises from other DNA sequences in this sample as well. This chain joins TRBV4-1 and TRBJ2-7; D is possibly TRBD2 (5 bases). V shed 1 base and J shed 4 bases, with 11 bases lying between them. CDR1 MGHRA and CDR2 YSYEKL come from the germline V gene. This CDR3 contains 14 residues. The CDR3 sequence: CASSQGGPAYEQYF. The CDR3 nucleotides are TGCGCCAGCAGCCAAGGAGGGCCCGCGTACGAGCAGTACTTC.

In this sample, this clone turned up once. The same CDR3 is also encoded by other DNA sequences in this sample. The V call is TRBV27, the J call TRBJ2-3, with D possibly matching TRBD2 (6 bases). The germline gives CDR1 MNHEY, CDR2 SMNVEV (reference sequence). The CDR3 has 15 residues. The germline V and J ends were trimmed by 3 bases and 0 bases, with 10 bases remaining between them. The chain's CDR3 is CASSFGRTSTDTQYF. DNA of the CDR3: TGTGCCAGCAGTTTCGGGAGAACTAGCACAGATACGCAGTATTTT.

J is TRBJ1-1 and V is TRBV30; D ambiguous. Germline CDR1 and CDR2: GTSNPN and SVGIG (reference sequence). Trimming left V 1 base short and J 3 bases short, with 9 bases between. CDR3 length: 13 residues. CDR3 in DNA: TGTGCCTGGAGTGACCCCATAGACACTGAAGCTTTCTTT. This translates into CAWSDPIDTEAFF.

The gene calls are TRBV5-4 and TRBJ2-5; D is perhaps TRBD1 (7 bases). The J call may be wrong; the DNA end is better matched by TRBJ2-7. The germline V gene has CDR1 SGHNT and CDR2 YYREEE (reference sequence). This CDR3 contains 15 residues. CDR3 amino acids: CASSLGQGGSYEQYF. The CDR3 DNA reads TGTGCCAGCAGCTTGGGGCAGGGGGGCTCCTACGAGCAGTACTTC.

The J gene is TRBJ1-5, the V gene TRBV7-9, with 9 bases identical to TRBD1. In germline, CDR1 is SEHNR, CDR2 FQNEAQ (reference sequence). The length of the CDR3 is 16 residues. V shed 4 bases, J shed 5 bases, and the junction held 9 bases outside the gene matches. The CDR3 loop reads CASSSDGTGRDQPQHF. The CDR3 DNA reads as TGTGCCAGCAGCTCCGACGGGACAGGGAGGGATCAGCCCCAGCATTTT.

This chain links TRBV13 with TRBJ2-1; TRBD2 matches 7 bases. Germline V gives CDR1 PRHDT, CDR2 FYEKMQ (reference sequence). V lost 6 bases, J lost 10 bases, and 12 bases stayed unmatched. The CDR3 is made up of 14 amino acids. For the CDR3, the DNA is TGTGCCAGCAGTCGACTAGCTTCCCCCTGGGAGCAGTTCTTC. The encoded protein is CASSRLASPWEQFF. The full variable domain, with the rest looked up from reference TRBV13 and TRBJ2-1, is AAGVIQSPRHLIKEKRETATLKCYPIPRHDTVYWYQQGPGQDPQFLISFYEKMQSDKGSIPDRFSAQQFSDYHSELNMSSLELGDSALYFCASSRLASPWEQFFGPGTRLTVL.